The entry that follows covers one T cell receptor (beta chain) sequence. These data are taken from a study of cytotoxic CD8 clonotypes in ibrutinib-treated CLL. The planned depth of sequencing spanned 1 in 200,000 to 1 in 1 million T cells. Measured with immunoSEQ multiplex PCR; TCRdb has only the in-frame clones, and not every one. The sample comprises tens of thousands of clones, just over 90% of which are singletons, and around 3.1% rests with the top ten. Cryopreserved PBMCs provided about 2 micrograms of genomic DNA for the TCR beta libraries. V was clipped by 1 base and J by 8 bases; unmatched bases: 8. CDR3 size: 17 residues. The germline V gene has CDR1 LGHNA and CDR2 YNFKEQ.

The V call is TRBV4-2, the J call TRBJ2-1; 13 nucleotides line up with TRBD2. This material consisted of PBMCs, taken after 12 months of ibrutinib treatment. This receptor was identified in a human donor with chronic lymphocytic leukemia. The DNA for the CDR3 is TGTGCCAGCAGCCAAGGTATTAGGACTAGCGGGAGATATGAGCAGTTCTTC. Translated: CASSQGIRTSGRYEQFF.